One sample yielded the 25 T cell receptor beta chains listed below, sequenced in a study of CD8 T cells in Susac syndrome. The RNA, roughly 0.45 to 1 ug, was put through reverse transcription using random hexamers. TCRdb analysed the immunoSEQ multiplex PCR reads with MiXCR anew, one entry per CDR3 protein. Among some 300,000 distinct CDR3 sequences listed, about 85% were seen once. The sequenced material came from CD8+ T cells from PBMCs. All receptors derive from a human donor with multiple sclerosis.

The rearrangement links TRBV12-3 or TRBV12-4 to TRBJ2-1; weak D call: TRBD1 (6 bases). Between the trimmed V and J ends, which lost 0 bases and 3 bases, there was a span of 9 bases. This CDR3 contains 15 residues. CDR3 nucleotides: TGTGCCAGCAGTTTAGCGGTAGGGGGCTACAATGAGCAGTTCTTC. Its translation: CASSLAVGGYNEQFF.

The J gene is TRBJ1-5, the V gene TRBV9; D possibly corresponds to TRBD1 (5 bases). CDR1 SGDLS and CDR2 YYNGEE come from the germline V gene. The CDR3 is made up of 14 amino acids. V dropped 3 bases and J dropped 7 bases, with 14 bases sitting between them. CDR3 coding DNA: TGTGCCAGCAGCGAATCAGGGTCGAGGCAGCCCCAGCATTTT. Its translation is CASSESGSRQPQHF. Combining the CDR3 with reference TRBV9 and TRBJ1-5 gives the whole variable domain DSGVTQTPKHLITATGQRVTLRCSPRSGDLSVYWYQQSLDQGLQFLIQYYNGEERAKGNILERFSAQQFPDLHSELNLSSLELGDSALYFCASSESGSRQPQHFGDGTRLSIL.

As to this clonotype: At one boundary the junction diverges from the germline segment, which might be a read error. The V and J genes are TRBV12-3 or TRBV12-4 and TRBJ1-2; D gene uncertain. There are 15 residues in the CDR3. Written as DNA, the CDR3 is TGTGCCAGCAGGTTAGGAGGGAGTCCCGGCTATGGCTACACCTTC. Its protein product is CASRLGGSPGYGYTF.

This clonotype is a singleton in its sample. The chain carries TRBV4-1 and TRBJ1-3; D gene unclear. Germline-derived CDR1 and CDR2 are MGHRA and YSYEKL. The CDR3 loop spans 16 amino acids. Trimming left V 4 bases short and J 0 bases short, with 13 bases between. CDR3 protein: CASSLRHTFSGNTIYF. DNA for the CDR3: TGCGCCAGCAGCCTGCGACATACCTTCTCTGGAAACACCATATATTTT.

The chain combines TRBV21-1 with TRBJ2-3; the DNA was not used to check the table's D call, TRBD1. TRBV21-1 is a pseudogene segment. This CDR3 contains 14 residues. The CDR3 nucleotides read TGTGCCAGCAGCAAGGGACAGGGGACAGATACGCAGTATTTT. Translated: CASSKGQGTDTQYF.

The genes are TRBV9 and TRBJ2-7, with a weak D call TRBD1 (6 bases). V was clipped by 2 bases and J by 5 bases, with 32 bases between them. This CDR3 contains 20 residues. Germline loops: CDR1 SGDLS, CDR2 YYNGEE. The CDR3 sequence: CASSVRAGEQLAVPLDEQYF. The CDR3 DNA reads TGTGCCAGCAGCGTTAGGGCAGGGGAACAACTCGCGGTACCGCTTGACGAGCAGTACTTC.

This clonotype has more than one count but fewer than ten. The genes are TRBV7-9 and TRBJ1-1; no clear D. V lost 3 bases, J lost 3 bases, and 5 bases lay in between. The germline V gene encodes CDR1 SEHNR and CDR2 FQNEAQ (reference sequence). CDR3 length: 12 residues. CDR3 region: CASSFDDTEAFF. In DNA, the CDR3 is TGTGCCAGCAGCTTTGATGACACTGAAGCTTTCTTT. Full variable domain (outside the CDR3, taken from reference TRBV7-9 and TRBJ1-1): DTGVSQNPRHKITKRGQNVTFRCDPISEHNRLYWYRQTLGQGPEFLTYFQNEAQLEKSRLLSDRFSAERPKGSFSTLEIQRTEQGDSAMYLCASSFDDTEAFFGQGTRLTVV.

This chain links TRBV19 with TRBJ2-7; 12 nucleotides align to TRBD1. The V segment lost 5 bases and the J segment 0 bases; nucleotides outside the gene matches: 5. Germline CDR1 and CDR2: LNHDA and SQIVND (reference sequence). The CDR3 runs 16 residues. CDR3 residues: CASSFGTGGGSYEQYF. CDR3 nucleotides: TGTGCCAGTAGTTTTGGGACAGGGGGCGGCTCCTACGAGCAGTACTTC.

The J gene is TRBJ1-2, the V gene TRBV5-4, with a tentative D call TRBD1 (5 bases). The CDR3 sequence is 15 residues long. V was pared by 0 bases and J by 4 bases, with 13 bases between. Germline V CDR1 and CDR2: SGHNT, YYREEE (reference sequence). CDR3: CASSLGIGAGYGYTF. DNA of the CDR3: TGTGCCAGCAGCTTGGGAATAGGGGCAGGCTATGGCTACACCTTC.

CDR3 coding DNA: TGTGCCAGCAGCTTCGAACGACTAGCAGGGGGCACAGATACGCAGTATTTT. Encoded protein: CASSFERLAGGTDTQYF. The V and J genes are TRBV13 and TRBJ2-3; possible D gene TRBD2, 7 bases. Trimming stripped 3 bases from V and 1 base from J, with 17 bases between. Germline V CDR1 and CDR2: PRHDT, FYEKMQ (reference sequence). This CDR3 is 17 amino acids long.

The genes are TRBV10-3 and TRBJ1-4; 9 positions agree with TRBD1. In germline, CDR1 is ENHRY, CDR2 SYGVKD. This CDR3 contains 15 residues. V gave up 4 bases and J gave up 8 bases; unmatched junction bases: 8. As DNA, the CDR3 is TGTGCCATCAGTGCGGACAGGGGAGATCGGGAAAAACTGTTTTTT. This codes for CAISADRGDREKLFF.

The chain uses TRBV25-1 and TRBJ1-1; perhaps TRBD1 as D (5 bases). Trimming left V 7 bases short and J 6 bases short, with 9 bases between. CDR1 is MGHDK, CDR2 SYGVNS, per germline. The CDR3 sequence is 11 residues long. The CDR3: CASNLGPEAFF. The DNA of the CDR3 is TGTGCCAGCAATTTGGGGCCTGAAGCTTTCTTT.

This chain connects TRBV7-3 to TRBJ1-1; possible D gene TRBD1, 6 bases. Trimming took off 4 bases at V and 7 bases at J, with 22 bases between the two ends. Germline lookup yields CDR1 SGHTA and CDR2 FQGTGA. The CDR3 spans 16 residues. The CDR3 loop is CASSSRGHHTKGEAFF. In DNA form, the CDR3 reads TGTGCCAGCAGCTCACGGGGACATCATACCAAGGGTGAAGCTTTCTTT.

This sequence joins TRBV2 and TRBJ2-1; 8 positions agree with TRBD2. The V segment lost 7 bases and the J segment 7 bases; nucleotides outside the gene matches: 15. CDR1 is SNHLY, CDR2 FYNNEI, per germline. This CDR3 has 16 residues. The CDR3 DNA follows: TGTGCCAGCAAGACCCGGTCGGGCGGGAGGCTAAATGAGCAGTTCTTC. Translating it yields CASKTRSGGRLNEQFF.

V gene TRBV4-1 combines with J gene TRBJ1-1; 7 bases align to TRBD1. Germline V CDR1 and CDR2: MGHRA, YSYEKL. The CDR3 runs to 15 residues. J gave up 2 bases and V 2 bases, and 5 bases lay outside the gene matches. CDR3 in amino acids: CASSQRQGLNTEAFF. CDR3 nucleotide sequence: TGCGCCAGCAGCCAAAGACAGGGACTAAACACTGAAGCTTTCTTT.

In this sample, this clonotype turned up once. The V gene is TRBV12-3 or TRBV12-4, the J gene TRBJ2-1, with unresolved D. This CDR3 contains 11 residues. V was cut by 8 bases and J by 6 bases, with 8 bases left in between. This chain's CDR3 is CASLDLNEQFF. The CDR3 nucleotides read TGTGCCAGCTTAGATCTCAATGAGCAGTTCTTC.

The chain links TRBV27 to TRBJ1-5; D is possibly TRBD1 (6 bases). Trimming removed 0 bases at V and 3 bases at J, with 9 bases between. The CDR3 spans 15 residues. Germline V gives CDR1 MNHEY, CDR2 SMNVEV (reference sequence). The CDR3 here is CASSLSRGFNQPQHF. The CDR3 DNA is TGTGCCAGCAGTTTATCCAGGGGATTCAATCAGCCCCAGCATTTT.

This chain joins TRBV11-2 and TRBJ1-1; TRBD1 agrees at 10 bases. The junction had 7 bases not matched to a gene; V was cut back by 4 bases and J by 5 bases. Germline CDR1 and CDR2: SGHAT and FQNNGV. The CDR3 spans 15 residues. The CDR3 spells CASSSAGTGVTEAFF. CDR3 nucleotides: TGTGCCAGCAGCTCGGCCGGGACAGGGGTAACTGAAGCTTTCTTT. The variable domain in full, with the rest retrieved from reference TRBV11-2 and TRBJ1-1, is EAGVAQSPRYKIIEKRQSVAFWCNPISGHATLYWYQQILGQGPKLLIQFQNNGVVDDSQLPKDRFSAERLKGVDSTLKIQPAKLEDSAVYLCASSSAGTGVTEAFFGQGTRLTVV.

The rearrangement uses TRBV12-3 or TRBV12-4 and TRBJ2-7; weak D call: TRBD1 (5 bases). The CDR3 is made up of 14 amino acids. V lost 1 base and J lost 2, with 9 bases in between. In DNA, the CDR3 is TGTGCCAGCAGTTTAGGCGACAGCCCCTACGAGCAGTACTTC. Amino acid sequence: CASSLGDSPYEQYF.

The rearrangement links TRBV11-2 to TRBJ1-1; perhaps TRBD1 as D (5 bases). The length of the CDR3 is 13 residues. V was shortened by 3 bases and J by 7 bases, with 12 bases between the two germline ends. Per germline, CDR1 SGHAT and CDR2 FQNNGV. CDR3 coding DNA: TGTGCCAGCAGCTTCCTCGGACACCTTGAAGCTTTCTTT. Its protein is CASSFLGHLEAFF.

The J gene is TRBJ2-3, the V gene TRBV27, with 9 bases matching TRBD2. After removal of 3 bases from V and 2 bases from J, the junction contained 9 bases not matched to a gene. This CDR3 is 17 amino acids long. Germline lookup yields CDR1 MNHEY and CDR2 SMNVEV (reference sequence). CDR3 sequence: CASSFLQAGGPTDTQYF. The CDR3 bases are TGTGCCAGCAGTTTCCTCCAAGCGGGAGGACCCACAGATACGCAGTATTTT.

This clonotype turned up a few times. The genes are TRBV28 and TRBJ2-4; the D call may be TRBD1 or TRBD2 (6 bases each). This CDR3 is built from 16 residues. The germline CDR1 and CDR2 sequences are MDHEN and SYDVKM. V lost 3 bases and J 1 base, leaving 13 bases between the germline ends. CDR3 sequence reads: CASSLRRGTAKNIQYF. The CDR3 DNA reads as TGTGCCAGCAGTTTGAGGAGGGGGACGGCCAAAAACATTCAGTACTTC. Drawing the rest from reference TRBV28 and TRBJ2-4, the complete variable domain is DVKVTQSSRYLVKRTGEKVFLECVQDMDHENMFWYRQDPGLGLRLIYFSYDVKMKEKGDIPEGYSVSREKKERFSLILESASTNQTSMYLCASSLRRGTAKNIQYFGAGTRLSVL.

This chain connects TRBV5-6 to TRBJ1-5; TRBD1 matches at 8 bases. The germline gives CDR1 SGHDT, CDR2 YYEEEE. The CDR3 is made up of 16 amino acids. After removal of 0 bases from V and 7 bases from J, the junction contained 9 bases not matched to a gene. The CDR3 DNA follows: TGTGCCAGCAGCTTGGGTCACCAGGGGGCGAGGCAGCCCCAGCATTTT. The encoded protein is CASSLGHQGARQPQHF.

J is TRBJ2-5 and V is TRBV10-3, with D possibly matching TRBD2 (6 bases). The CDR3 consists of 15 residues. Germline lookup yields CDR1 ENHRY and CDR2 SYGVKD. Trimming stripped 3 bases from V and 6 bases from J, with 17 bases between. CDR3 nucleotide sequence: TGTGCCATCAGTGATTTGGGGGGTCAACGAAAGACCCAGTACTTC. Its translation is CAISDLGGQRKTQYF.

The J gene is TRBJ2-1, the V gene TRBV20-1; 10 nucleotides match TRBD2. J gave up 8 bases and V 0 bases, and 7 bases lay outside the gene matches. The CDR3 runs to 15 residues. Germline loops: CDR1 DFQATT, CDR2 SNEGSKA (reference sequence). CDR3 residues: CSARDLAGDLDEQFF. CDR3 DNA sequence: TGCAGTGCTAGAGATCTAGCGGGAGATCTCGATGAGCAGTTCTTC.